This T cell receptor beta chain was profiled in a study of cytomegalovirus exposure and HLA in healthy donors. The PCR had 60 Vbeta and 13 Jbeta primers. Sequencing used immunoSEQ multiplex PCR; TCRdb keeps in-frame clones, though not all of them. The sample shows approximately 90,000 clones, 70% to 80% of them seen only once. Material for sequencing was PBMCs. The TCR originated in a man aged 25-40 years in good health and CMV-seronegative.

The CDR3 region is CASSPTPNTGELFF. The CDR3 nucleotides are TGTGCCAGCAGCCCAACACCGAACACCGGGGAGCTGTTTTTT. The chain employs TRBV7-2 and TRBJ2-2, with D unresolved. The CDR3 totals 14 residues. Germline CDR1 SGHTA, CDR2 FQGNSA. The germline V and J ends were trimmed by 5 bases and 0 bases, with 7 bases remaining between them.